This TCR beta chain is from a study of beta chain features in type 1 diabetes. Since all of the isolated RNA was reverse transcribed, expressed TCRB transcripts were what got sequenced. This table comes from immunoSEQ multiplex PCR, and its TCRdb copy is limited to in-frame clones, with some not included. The sample contains 680,000 or so clones, around 15% of which appear only once. Notes on the study in general: A moderate, significant TCRB CDR3 shortening appeared in type 1 diabetes across four CD4+ subsets. Using cDNA template may skew counts toward highly expressing activated cells.

CDR3 length equals 15 residues. The V segment lost 4 bases and the J segment 5 bases; nucleotides outside the gene matches: 6. Germline V gene sequence: CDR1 SGDLS, CDR2 YYNGEE. Note on this clone: Antigen specificity is unknown.

The sample taken for sequencing was naive CD4+ T cells from blood. The gene calls are TRBV9 and TRBJ2-7, with 13 bases fitting TRBD2. This sequence originates from a man between 18 and 29 years old with type 1 diabetes. CDR3 residues: CASSLGLAGEDEQYF. As DNA, the CDR3 is TGTGCCAGCAGCCTCGGACTAGCGGGGGAGGACGAGCAGTACTTC.